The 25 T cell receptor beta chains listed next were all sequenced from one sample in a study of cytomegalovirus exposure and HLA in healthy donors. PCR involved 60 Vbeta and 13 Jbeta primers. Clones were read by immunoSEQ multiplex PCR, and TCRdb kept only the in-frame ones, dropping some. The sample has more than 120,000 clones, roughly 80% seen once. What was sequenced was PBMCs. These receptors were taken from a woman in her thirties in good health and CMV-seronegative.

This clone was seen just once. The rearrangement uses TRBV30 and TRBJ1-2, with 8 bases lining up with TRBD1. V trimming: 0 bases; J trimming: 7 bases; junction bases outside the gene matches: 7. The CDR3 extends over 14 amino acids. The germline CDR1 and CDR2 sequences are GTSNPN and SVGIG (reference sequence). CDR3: CAWSVVTGGIGYTF. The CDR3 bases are TGTGCCTGGAGTGTAGTAACAGGGGGGATTGGCTACACCTTC.

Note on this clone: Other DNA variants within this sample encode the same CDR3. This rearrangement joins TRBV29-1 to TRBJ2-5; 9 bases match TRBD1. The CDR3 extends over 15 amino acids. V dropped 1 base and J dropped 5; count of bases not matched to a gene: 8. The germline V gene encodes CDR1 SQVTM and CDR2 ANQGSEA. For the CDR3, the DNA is TGCAGCGTTGAAGGACAGGGGGGCCTGCGGGAGACCCAGTACTTC. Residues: CSVEGQGGLRETQYF.

DNA of the CDR3: TGTGCCAGCAGTCCCGGACAGATCTACGAGCAGTACTTC. This sequence encodes CASSPGQIYEQYF. The genes are TRBV6-6 and TRBJ2-7; D perhaps matches TRBD1 (6 bases). This CDR3 is 13 amino acids long. Germline CDR1 reads MNHNY; CDR2 reads SVGAGI (reference sequence). Trimming pared 5 bases from V and 3 bases from J, leaving 11 bases between.

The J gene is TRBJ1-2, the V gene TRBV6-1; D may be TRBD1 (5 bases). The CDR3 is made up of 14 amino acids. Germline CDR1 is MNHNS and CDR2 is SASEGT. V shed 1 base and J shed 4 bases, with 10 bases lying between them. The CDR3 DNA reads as TGTGCCAGCAGTGAAGGGGGCAGGGTCTATGGCTACACCTTC. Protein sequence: CASSEGGRVYGYTF.

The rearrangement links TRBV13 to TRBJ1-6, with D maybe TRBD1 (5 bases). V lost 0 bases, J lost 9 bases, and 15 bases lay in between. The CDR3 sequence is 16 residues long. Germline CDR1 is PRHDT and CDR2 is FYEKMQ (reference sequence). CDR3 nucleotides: TGTGCCAGCAGCTTAGGGGCCGGGGCGGGGGGTTCACCCCTCCACTTT. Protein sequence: CASSLGAGAGGSPLHF. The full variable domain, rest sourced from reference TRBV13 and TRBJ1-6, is AAGVIQSPRHLIKEKRETATLKCYPIPRHDTVYWYQQGPGQDPQFLISFYEKMQSDKGSIPDRFSAQQFSDYHSELNMSSLELGDSALYFCASSLGAGAGGSPLHFGNGTRLTVT.

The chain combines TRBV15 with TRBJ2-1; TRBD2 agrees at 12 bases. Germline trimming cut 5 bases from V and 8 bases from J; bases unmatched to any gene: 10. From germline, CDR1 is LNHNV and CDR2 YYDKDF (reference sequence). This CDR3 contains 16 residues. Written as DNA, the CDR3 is TGTGCCACCAGCGATACACTAGCGGGAGGACCCGATGAGCAGTTCTTC. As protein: CATSDTLAGGPDEQFF.

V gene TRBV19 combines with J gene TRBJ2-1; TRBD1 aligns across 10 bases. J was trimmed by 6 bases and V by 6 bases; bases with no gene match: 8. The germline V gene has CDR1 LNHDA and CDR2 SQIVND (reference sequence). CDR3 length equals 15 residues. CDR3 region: CASRGRQGALNEQFF. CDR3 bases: TGTGCCAGTAGAGGTCGACAGGGGGCCCTCAATGAGCAGTTCTTC. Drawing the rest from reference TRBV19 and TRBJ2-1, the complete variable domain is DGGITQSPKYLFRKEGQNVTLSCEQNLNHDAMYWYRQDPGQGLRLIYYSQIVNDFQKGDIAEGYSVSREKKESFPLTVTSAQKNPTAFYLCASRGRQGALNEQFFGPGTRLTVL.

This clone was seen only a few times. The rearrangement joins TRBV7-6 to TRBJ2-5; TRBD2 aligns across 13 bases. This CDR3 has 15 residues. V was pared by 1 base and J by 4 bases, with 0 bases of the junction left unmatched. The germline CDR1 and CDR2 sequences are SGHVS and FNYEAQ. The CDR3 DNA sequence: TGTGCCAGCAGCTTAGGGACTAGCGGGAGAGAGACCCAGTACTTC. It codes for CASSLGTSGRETQYF. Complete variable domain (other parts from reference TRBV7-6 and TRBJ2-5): GAGVSQSPRYKVTKRGQDVALRCDPISGHVSLYWYRQALGQGPEFLTYFNYEAQQDKSGLPNDRFSAERPEGSISTLTIQRTEQRDSAMYRCASSLGTSGRETQYFGPGTRLLVL.

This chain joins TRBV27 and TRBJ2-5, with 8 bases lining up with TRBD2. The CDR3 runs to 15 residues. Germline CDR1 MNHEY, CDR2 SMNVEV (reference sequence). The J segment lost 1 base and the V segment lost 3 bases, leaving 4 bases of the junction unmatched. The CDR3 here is CASSFAGGRQETQYF. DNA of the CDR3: TGTGCCAGCAGTTTTGCGGGAGGACGCCAAGAGACCCAGTACTTC.

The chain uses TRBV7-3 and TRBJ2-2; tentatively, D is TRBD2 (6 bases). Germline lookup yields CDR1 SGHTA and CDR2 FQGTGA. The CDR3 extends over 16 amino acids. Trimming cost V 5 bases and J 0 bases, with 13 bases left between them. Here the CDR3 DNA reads TGTGCCAGCAGCCGAGGCGGGACTTCGAACACCGGGGAGCTGTTTTTT. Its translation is CASSRGGTSNTGELFF.

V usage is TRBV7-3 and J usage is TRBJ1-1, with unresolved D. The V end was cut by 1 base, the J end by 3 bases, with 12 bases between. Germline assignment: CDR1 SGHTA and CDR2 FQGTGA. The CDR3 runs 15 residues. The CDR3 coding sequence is TGTGCCAGCAGCTTAAGGGCCGGATGGGACACTGAAGCTTTCTTT. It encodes CASSLRAGWDTEAFF.

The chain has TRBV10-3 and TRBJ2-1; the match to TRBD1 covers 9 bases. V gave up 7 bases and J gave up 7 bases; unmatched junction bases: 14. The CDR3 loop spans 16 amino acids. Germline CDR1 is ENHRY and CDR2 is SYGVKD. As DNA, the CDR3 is TGTGCCATCAAAAGACGGGACAGGGTGGGGGTTAATGAGCAGTTCTTC. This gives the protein CAIKRRDRVGVNEQFF.

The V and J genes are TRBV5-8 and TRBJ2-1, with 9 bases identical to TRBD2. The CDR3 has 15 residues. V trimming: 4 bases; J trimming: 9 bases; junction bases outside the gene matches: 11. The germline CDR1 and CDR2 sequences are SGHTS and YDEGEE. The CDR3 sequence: CASSGVAGESGEQFF. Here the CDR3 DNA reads TGTGCCAGCAGCGGCGTAGCGGGAGAAAGCGGTGAGCAGTTCTTC.

CDR3 nucleotide sequence: TGTGCCTGGGCCGGACTAGCTTTGAATGAGCAGTTCTTC. It yields the protein CAWAGLALNEQFF. This sequence joins TRBV30 and TRBJ2-1; TRBD2 aligns across 8 bases. The CDR3 covers 13 residues. The V segment lost 5 bases and the J segment 7 bases; nucleotides outside the gene matches: 7. Germline CDR1 GTSNPN, CDR2 SVGIG (reference sequence).

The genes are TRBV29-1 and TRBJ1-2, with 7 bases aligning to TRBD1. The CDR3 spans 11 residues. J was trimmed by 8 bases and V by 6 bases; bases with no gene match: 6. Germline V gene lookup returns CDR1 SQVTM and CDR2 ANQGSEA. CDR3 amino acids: CSVTGKGGYTF. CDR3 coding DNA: TGCAGCGTGACAGGGAAAGGCGGCTACACCTTC.

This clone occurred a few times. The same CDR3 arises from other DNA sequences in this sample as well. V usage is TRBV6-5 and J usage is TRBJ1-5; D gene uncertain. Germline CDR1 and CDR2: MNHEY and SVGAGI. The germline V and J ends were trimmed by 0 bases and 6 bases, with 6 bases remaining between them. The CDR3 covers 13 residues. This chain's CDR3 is CASSYSSGQPQHF. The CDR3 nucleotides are TGTGCCAGCAGTTACTCGTCAGGTCAGCCCCAGCATTTT.

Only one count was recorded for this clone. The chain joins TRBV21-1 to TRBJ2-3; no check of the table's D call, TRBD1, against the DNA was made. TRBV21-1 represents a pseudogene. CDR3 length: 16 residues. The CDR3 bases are TGTGCCAGCAGCAAGGGACAGGTCCATTTGACAGATACGCAGTATTTT. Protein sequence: CASSKGQVHLTDTQYF.

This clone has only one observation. DNA for the CDR3: TGTGCCAGCCCGATTGAGAGGAACACTGAAGCTTTCTTT. Translated: CASPIERNTEAFF. The chain couples TRBV2 to TRBJ1-1; D is ambiguous. The CDR3 length is 13 residues. Trimming removed 8 bases from V and 1 base from J, with 11 bases in between. The V gene's germline CDR1 is SNHLY and CDR2 FYNNEI.

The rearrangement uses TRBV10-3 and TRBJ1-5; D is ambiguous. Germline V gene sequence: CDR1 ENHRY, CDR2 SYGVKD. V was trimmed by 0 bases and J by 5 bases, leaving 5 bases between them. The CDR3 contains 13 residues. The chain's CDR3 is CAISESRDQPQHF. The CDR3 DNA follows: TGTGCCATCAGTGAGTCTCGGGATCAGCCCCAGCATTTT.

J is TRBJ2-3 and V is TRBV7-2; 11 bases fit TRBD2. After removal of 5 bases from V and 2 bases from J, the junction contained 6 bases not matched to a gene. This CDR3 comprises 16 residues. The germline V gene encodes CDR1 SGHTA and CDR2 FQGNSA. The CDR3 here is CASSTRLAGNTDTQYF. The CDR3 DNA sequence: TGTGCCAGCAGCACACGACTAGCGGGAAACACAGATACGCAGTATTTT.

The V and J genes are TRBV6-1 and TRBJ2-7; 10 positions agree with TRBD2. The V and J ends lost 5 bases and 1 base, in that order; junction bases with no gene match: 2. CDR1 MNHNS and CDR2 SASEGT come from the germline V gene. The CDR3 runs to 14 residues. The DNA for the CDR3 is TGTGCCAGCAGTTGGACTAGCGGATCCTACGAGCAGTACTTC. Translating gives CASSWTSGSYEQYF.

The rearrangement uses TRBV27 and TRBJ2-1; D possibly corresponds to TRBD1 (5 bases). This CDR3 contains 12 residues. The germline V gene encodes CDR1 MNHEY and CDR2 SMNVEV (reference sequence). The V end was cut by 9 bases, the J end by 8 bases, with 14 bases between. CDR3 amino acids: CASMTDGYEQFF. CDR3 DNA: TGTGCCAGTATGACAGATGGGTATGAGCAGTTCTTC.

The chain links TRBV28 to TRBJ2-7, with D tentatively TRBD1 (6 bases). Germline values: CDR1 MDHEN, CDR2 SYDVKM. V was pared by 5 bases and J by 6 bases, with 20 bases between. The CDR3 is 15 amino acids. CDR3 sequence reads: CASSISIGQSTEQYF. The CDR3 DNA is TGTGCCAGCAGTATTTCGATCGGACAGTCTACCGAGCAGTACTTC.

CDR3 DNA: TGTGCCAGCAGTCTAAGCAGGTCTAATGAAAAACTGTTTTTT. Translated, it gives CASSLSRSNEKLFF. The chain recombines TRBV2 with TRBJ1-4; no reliable D call. Trimming took off 5 bases at V and 3 bases at J, with 10 bases between the two ends. Germline V gene sequence: CDR1 SNHLY, CDR2 FYNNEI. This CDR3 contains 14 residues.

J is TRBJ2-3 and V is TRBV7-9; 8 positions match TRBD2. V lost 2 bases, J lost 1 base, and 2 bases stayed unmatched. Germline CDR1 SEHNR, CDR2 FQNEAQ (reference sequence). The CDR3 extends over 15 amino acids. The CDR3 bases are TGTGCCAGCAGCTTACGGCGGGGGGGCACAGATACGCAGTATTTT. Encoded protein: CASSLRRGGTDTQYF.